These T cell receptor beta chains were read from a single sample in a study of response to subunit inactivated influenza vaccine. Via MiXCR, TCRdb re-called the RT-PCR reads, giving one row per CDR3 protein. This table has hundreds of thousands of distinct CDR3 sequences, approximately 20% appearing once. The sample was PBMCs from blood, taken approximately 20 months after vaccination. The receptors come from a man in his fifties or sixties who received an inactivated influenza vaccine. CDR3s include the opening cysteine and the closing phenylalanine or tryptophan. The D gene is left open where the match is weak. Rows may omit the clone size; those that give it use once, few, many or a size class.

V	J	D	size	DNA	CDR3
TRBV20-1	TRBJ1-6	.	many	TGCAGTGCTTTCACGGCGGGCCGATCCCCATCCCTCCACTTT	CSAFTAGRSPSLHF
TRBV12-3/TRBV12-4	TRBJ2-7	.	.	TGTGCCAGCAGTTCGCTCGGCTACGAGCAGTACTTC	CASSSLGYEQYF
TRBV5-1	TRBJ2-2	.	.	TGCGCCAGCAGCGAACAGGGCTCCACCGGGGAGCTGTTTTTT	CASSEQGSTGELFF
TRBV6-5	TRBJ2-5	.	few	TGTGCCAGCAGTTACGACAGCAGCCAAGAGACCCAGTACTTC	CASSYDSSQETQYF
TRBV7-2	TRBJ2-5	TRBD2	.	TGTGCCAGCAGCCCCAGGACTAGCGGCGTCGAGACCCAGTACTTC	CASSPRTSGVETQYF
TRBV4-3	TRBJ1-5	.	many	TGCGCCAGCAGCCAAGCATGGGGAGGGACAAGTCAGCCCCAGCATTTT	CASSQAWGGTSQPQHF
TRBV9	TRBJ2-6	TRBD2	.	TGTGCCAGCAGCGTCGACCGGGGGGGCTCTGGGGCCAACGTCCTGACTTTC	CASSVDRGGSGANVLTF
TRBV14	TRBJ1-6	.	few	TGTGCCAGCAGCCAAGGGACGTATAATTCACCCCTCCACTTT	CASSQGTYNSPLHF
TRBV14	TRBJ2-7	.	.	TGTGCCAGCAGCCAAGCATTGATAACAGGGAGAATGTTC	CASSQALITGRMF
TRBV2	TRBJ1-2	.	.	TGTGCCAGCAGTGGGGTGTCCCTCAACTATGGCTACACCTTC	CASSGVSLNYGYTF
TRBV6-2/TRBV6-3	TRBJ1-1	TRBD1	many	TGTGCCAGCAGTAGAGGTCCGGGACAGACAAACACTGAAGCTTTCTTT	CASSRGPGQTNTEAFF